The next 14 T cell receptor beta chains were all read from a single sample in a study of T cell changes during pregnancy in multiple sclerosis. Assay used: immunoSEQ multiplex PCR; TCRdb lists only in-frame clones, some missing. The sample records around 92,000 clones, approximately 95% being singletons. The sample here was peripheral blood, taken in the first trimester of pregnancy. The receptors here all came from a female donor with multiple sclerosis, enrolled in a pregnancy study.

The sample holds a few counts of this clone. V gene TRBV6-6 combines with J gene TRBJ2-7; D is unresolved. Deletions cut 4 bases from V and 3 bases from J, with 13 bases between. Germline V gene lookup returns CDR1 MNHNY and CDR2 SVGAGI (reference sequence). The CDR3 length is 14 residues. CDR3 loop: CASSLSPTLYEQYF. CDR3 nucleotides: TGTGCCAGCAGTTTGTCCCCTACCCTCTACGAGCAGTACTTC.

This clone was observed once. The rearrangement joins TRBV5-8 to TRBJ1-5, with TRBD1 identical over 8 bases. J gave up 4 bases and V 4 bases, and 7 bases lay outside the gene matches. The CDR3 is made up of 15 amino acids. CDR1 and CDR2 (germline): SGHTS, YDEGEE. The CDR3 nucleotides read TGTGCCAGCAGCCCCGGACAGGGAGGGAATCAGCCCCAGCATTTT. Translated, it gives CASSPGQGGNQPQHF.

The chain links TRBV7-9 to TRBJ2-7; 8 bases agree with TRBD2. V shed 2 bases, J shed 3 bases, and the junction held 9 bases outside the gene matches. Germline V CDR1 and CDR2: SEHNR, FQNEAQ (reference sequence). The CDR3 runs 16 residues. The CDR3 DNA sequence: TGTGCCAGCAGCTTATTCGGGAGGGACTCAAGCTACGAGCAGTACTTC. This codes for CASSLFGRDSSYEQYF.

The rearrangement links TRBV4-1 to TRBJ2-5, with 8 bases matching TRBD2. J gave up 4 bases and V 4 bases, and 5 bases lay outside the gene matches. This CDR3 spans 14 amino acids. Germline CDR1 and CDR2: MGHRA and YSYEKL. This CDR3 reads CASSLTGGLETQYF. The CDR3 bases are TGCGCCAGCAGCCTAACGGGGGGGCTAGAGACCCAGTACTTC.

This chain joins TRBV7-6 and TRBJ1-1; 7 bases are shared with TRBD1. This CDR3 comprises 14 residues. The trim removed 3 bases at V and 5 bases at J, leaving 6 bases unmatched. The V gene's germline CDR1 is SGHVS and CDR2 FNYEAQ. The CDR3 sequence is CASSLEGAGTEAFF. In DNA form, the CDR3 reads TGTGCCAGCAGCTTGGAGGGGGCGGGGACTGAAGCTTTCTTT.

The genes are TRBV7-7 and TRBJ2-5, with D possibly TRBD2 on 6 matching bases. The CDR3 extends over 12 amino acids. Germline V gene lookup returns CDR1 SSHAT and CDR2 FNYEAQ (reference sequence). The CDR3 loop reads CARGVGRETQYF. CDR3 nucleotide sequence: TGTGCTAGGGGCGTGGGGAGGGAGACCCAGTACTTC.

V usage is TRBV7-6 and J usage is TRBJ2-1; 7 nucleotides match TRBD2. With 1 base clipped from V and 5 bases from J, the junction kept 8 bases outside the gene matches. The CDR3 is 16 residues long. Germline V gene lookup returns CDR1 SGHVS and CDR2 FNYEAQ. CDR3 protein: CASSLVISGAHNEQFF. The CDR3 DNA sequence: TGTGCCAGCAGCTTAGTAATCAGCGGGGCCCACAATGAGCAGTTCTTC. The full variable domain, its missing parts supplied by reference TRBV7-6 and TRBJ2-1, is GAGVSQSPRYKVTKRGQDVALRCDPISGHVSLYWYRQALGQGPEFLTYFNYEAQQDKSGLPNDRFSAERPEGSISTLTIQRTEQRDSAMYRCASSLVISGAHNEQFFGPGTRLTVL.

The genes are TRBV6-5 and TRBJ1-6; the D is unclear. This CDR3 comprises 16 residues. The V end was cut by 4 bases, the J end by 9 bases, with 19 bases between. Germline CDR1 reads MNHEY; CDR2 reads SVGAGI. The CDR3 bases are TGTGCCAGCAGTTCTCCTGGGCATAACGCACGTTCACCCCTCCACTTT. This translates into CASSSPGHNARSPLHF.

CDR3 coding DNA: TGTGCCAGCAGGGACAGGGGGCTTTACGAGCAGTACTTC. It translates to CASRDRGLYEQYF. This chain connects TRBV5-6 to TRBJ2-7, with 11 bases aligning to TRBD1. The germline V gene has CDR1 SGHDT and CDR2 YYEEEE. Germline trimming cut 5 bases from V and 4 bases from J; bases unmatched to any gene: 2. The CDR3 extends over 13 amino acids.

The genes are TRBV6-5 and TRBJ2-7, with 11 nucleotides matching TRBD1. This CDR3 comprises 14 residues. With V trimmed by 4 bases and J by 3 bases, 2 bases remained unmatched. Germline V CDR1 and CDR2: MNHEY, SVGAGI. The CDR3 DNA follows: TGTGCCAGCAGTTCCGGGACAGGGGGCTACGAGCAGTACTTC. Translated: CASSSGTGGYEQYF.

The genes are TRBV5-6 and TRBJ2-3, with 7 nucleotides matching TRBD1. V shed 4 bases, J shed 4 bases, and the junction held 6 bases outside the gene matches. CDR1 is SGHDT and CDR2 is YYEEEE in the germline V gene. The CDR3 is 14 amino acids. The CDR3 here is CASSTRQGPDTQYF. The CDR3, as DNA: TGTGCCAGCAGCACGAGACAGGGTCCAGATACGCAGTATTTT.

This chain links TRBV7-9 with TRBJ1-5; D gene ambiguous. Germline CDR1 is SEHNR and CDR2 is FQNEAQ (reference sequence). The CDR3 length is 14 residues. The V end lost 3 bases, the J end lost 5 bases, and 11 bases lay between the germline ends. The DNA of the CDR3 is TGTGCCAGCAGCTTCCAAGACACTTATCAGCCCCAGCATTTT. It encodes CASSFQDTYQPQHF.

This clone was observed a handful of times. The chain joins TRBV2 to TRBJ2-7; TRBD1 agrees at 11 bases. V was clipped by 8 bases and J by 10 bases; unmatched bases: 13. The CDR3 sequence is 14 residues long. CDR1 SNHLY and CDR2 FYNNEI come from the germline V gene. The CDR3 coding sequence is TGTGCCAGCTCCCCGGACAGGGGGCGGCAGGATCAGTACTTC. Its protein product is CASSPDRGRQDQYF.

V usage is TRBV5-6 and J usage is TRBJ1-2, with 10 bases lining up with TRBD1. The germline CDR1 and CDR2 sequences are SGHDT and YYEEEE. The CDR3 is 15 amino acids. Trimming at V came to 3 bases and at J to 2 bases, leaving 4 bases not matched to a gene. The CDR3 sequence is CASSSGQGGNYGYTF. The CDR3 DNA reads TGTGCCAGCAGCTCCGGACAGGGGGGAAACTATGGCTACACCTTC.